The 29 T cell receptor beta chains listed next were all sequenced from one sample in a study of blood T cells in healthy people across ages. Combining a sample-barcoded 5' primer with a J-beta primer mix, a second PCR ran for roughly 7 to 12 cycles. MiXCR was run by TCRdb on the 5' RACE reads, yielding one entry per CDR3 protein. The sample includes some 550,000 distinct CDR3 sequences, roughly 43% seen only once; the top ten take roughly 24%. Sequenced input: blood. All receptors come from a man older than 75 in good health.

The chain employs TRBV5-1 and TRBJ1-1; a weak D match, TRBD1 (5 bases). V lost 4 bases to trimming and J lost 5 bases, with 18 bases between them. The CDR3 runs 15 residues. Germline CDR1 is SGHRS and CDR2 is YFSETQ. The CDR3 region is CASSPGDGPGTEAFF. For the CDR3, the DNA is TGCGCCAGCAGCCCCGGGGACGGACCAGGGACTGAAGCTTTCTTT. Full variable domain (rest looked up from reference TRBV5-1 and TRBJ1-1): KAGVTQTPRYLIKTRGQQVTLSCSPISGHRSVSWYQQTPGQGLQFLFEYFSETQRNKGNFPGRFSGRQFSNSRSEMNVSTLELGDSALYLCASSPGDGPGTEAFFGQGTRLTVV.

CDR3 sequence reads: CAISESGTVTNYGYTF. In DNA, the CDR3 is TGTGCCATCAGTGAGTCGGGGACAGTTACTAACTATGGCTACACCTTC. The chain joins TRBV10-3 to TRBJ1-2; 7 positions agree with TRBD1. The length of the CDR3 is 16 residues. The J segment lost 0 bases and the V segment lost 0 bases, leaving 4 bases of the junction unmatched. Germline CDR1 is ENHRY and CDR2 is SYGVKD.

The V call is TRBV6-4, the J call TRBJ2-1; unclear D gene. V was pared by 6 bases and J by 0 bases, with 9 bases between. Germline values: CDR1 MRHNA, CDR2 SNTAGT. The CDR3 is made up of 14 amino acids. CDR3 sequence reads: CASRDGSSYNEQFF. The CDR3 DNA is TGTGCCAGCAGGGACGGTAGCTCCTACAATGAGCAGTTCTTC.

This chain uses TRBV2 with TRBJ2-1; no firm D call. V lost 7 bases and J 10 bases, leaving 8 bases between the germline ends. The CDR3 sequence is 10 residues long. The germline V gene encodes CDR1 SNHLY and CDR2 FYNNEI. This chain's CDR3 is CASTWQEQFF. In DNA form, the CDR3 reads TGTGCCAGCACGTGGCAGGAGCAGTTCTTC.

With respect to this clonotype: A much larger clone lies a single base off, so this may be a read error. V and J are TRBV6-6 and TRBJ2-3; 13 nucleotides line up with TRBD2. This CDR3 comprises 14 residues. The germline V gene encodes CDR1 MNHNY and CDR2 SVGAGI (reference sequence). The CDR3 reads CACSPTSGGATQYF. The CDR3 nucleotides read TGTGCCTGCAGCCCAACTAGCGGGGGGGCCACGCAGTATTTT.

V is TRBV20-1 and J is TRBJ2-3; 7 nucleotides align to TRBD1. The length of the CDR3 is 11 residues. V shed 5 bases, J shed 5 bases, and the junction held 1 base outside the gene matches. Germline lookup yields CDR1 DFQATT and CDR2 SNEGSKA (reference sequence). DNA of the CDR3: TGCAGTGCTCCAGGGGGAGATACGCAGTATTTT. Protein product: CSAPGGDTQYF.

This clonotype has a count of ten or more. The chain links TRBV6-5 to TRBJ2-7; TRBD2 aligns across 8 bases. Germline values: CDR1 MNHEY, CDR2 SVGAGI. This CDR3 has 15 amino acids. Trimming at V came to 6 bases and at J to 4 bases, leaving 11 bases not matched to a gene. This CDR3 reads CASSPAGTSGYEQYF. The CDR3 bases are TGTGCCAGCAGCCCCGCCGGGACTAGTGGTTACGAGCAGTACTTC.

This clonotype was observed many times. This chain connects TRBV6-5 to TRBJ2-1; TRBD2 matches 7 bases. Germline V gene data show CDR1 as MNHEY and CDR2 as SVGAGI. V trimming: 5 bases; J trimming: 8 bases; junction bases outside the gene matches: 6. The CDR3 spans 13 residues. The CDR3 sequence: CASSEGGLDEQFF. CDR3 sequence (DNA): TGTGCCAGCAGTGAGGGCGGACTAGATGAGCAGTTCTTC.

J is TRBJ2-7 and V is TRBV20-1; D unresolved. V lost 6 bases and J lost 2, with 14 bases in between. Germline CDR1 reads DFQATT; CDR2 reads SNEGSKA (reference sequence). The CDR3 totals 13 residues. In nucleotides, the CDR3 is TGCAGTGCCGTGGACCTTTTGGCCTACGAGCAGTACTTC. It translates to CSAVDLLAYEQYF.

The chain has TRBV10-3 and TRBJ2-5; D unclear. Trimming took off 0 bases at V and 2 bases at J, with 4 bases between the two ends. Germline assignment: CDR1 ENHRY and CDR2 SYGVKD. The CDR3 loop spans 13 amino acids. CDR3 nucleotides: TGTGCCATCAGTGAGTCCCAGCAAGAGACCCAGTACTTC. Translated: CAISESQQETQYF.

This clonotype has ten or more counts. The chain combines TRBV20-1 with TRBJ2-1, with TRBD1 matching 7 bases. The CDR3 consists of 13 residues. CDR1 is DFQATT, CDR2 SNEGSKA, per germline (reference sequence). Trimming cost V 5 bases and J 2 bases; bases outside gene matches: 3. This CDR3 reads CSARTGAYNEQFF. Written as DNA, the CDR3 is TGCAGTGCTCGTACAGGGGCCTACAATGAGCAGTTCTTC.

This clonotype showed up just a few times. The rearrangement joins TRBV4-1 to TRBJ2-7, with TRBD1 identical over 7 bases. Germline lookup yields CDR1 MGHRA and CDR2 YSYEKL. The CDR3 is 15 amino acids. With V trimmed by 1 base and J by 3 bases, 6 bases remained unmatched. The chain's CDR3 is CASSQGLTGFYEQYF. The DNA of the CDR3 is TGCGCCAGCAGCCAAGGGTTGACAGGGTTCTACGAGCAGTACTTC.

J is TRBJ2-7 and V is TRBV27; 9 bases are shared with TRBD1. This CDR3 is built from 12 residues. Germline CDR1 MNHEY, CDR2 SMNVEV (reference sequence). Germline trimming cut 3 bases from V and 10 bases from J; bases unmatched to any gene: 4. The CDR3 DNA reads as TGTGCCAGCAGTTTCAGACAGGGGGTTCAGTACTTC. Its protein product is CASSFRQGVQYF.

V is TRBV5-1 and J is TRBJ2-1; 7 bases are shared with TRBD2. Germline V CDR1 and CDR2: SGHRS, YFSETQ. The CDR3 runs 15 residues. V trimming: 1 base; J trimming: 8 bases; junction bases outside the gene matches: 9. CDR3 DNA: TGCGCCAGCAGCTTGTATGGGAGGGCCGCGGATGAGCAGTTCTTC. Its translation is CASSLYGRAADEQFF.

The chain couples TRBV28 to TRBJ1-2, with D uncertain. CDR3 length equals 14 residues. Germline loops: CDR1 MDHEN, CDR2 SYDVKM. V gave up 2 bases and J gave up 2 bases, with 9 bases separating them. The CDR3: CASSLISVNYGYTF. The CDR3 coding sequence is TGTGCCAGCAGTTTAATTAGTGTCAACTATGGCTACACCTTC.

J is TRBJ2-1 and V is TRBV4-3; perhaps TRBD2 as D (5 bases). The J call may be in error: the DNA end matches TRBJ2-7 better. The CDR3 loop spans 16 amino acids. Germline V CDR1 and CDR2: LGHNA, YSLEER. CDR3 sequence reads: CASSQEGSGSYNEQYF. The CDR3 region has the DNA TGCGCCAGCAGCCAAGAAGGGAGCGGTTCCTACAATGAGCAGTACTTC.

The chain joins TRBV5-1 to TRBJ2-2, with TRBD1 identical over 9 bases. V lost 4 bases and J lost 4; bases outside the gene matches: 8. The V gene's germline CDR1 is SGHRS and CDR2 YFSETQ. CDR3 length equals 16 residues. The CDR3 protein is CASSIVGTGFTGELFF. The CDR3 DNA follows: TGCGCCAGCAGCATAGTCGGGACAGGGTTCACCGGGGAGCTGTTTTTT.

V is TRBV10-3 and J is TRBJ2-7; perhaps TRBD2 as D (6 bases). The CDR3 contains 14 residues. With 6 bases removed from V and 0 bases from J, the gap between germline ends came to 12 bases. CDR1 and CDR2 (germline): ENHRY, SYGVKD. The CDR3 loop reads CAISFGGSSYEQYF. Here the CDR3 DNA reads TGTGCCATCAGCTTCGGGGGTAGCTCCTACGAGCAGTACTTC.

The V gene is TRBV5-1, the J gene TRBJ2-7; perhaps TRBD1 as D (7 bases). Matching the DNA end better, TRBJ2-5 makes the J call doubtful. Germline V gene sequence: CDR1 SGHRS, CDR2 YFSETQ. The CDR3 covers 15 residues. The CDR3, as DNA: TGCGCCAGCAGCCAACTCAGGGGGGCTCAAGAGACCCAGTACTTC. Protein: CASSQLRGAQETQYF.

This clonotype was counted once. Sequence at one end of the junction differs from germline and may be a read error. The V and J genes are TRBV7-3 and TRBJ2-7; 10 bases align to TRBD1. The germline gives CDR1 SGHTA, CDR2 FQGTGA. The CDR3 has 17 amino acids. CDR3 loop: CASSLSGDRDRGNEQYF. The CDR3 DNA sequence: TGTGCCAGTAGCTTATCGGGTGACCGGGACAGGGGCAATGAGCAGTACTTC.

J is TRBJ1-5 and V is TRBV4-3; D gene unclear. The length of the CDR3 is 16 residues. Trimming stripped 3 bases from V and 1 base from J, with 13 bases between. Germline lookup yields CDR1 LGHNA and CDR2 YSLEER. The CDR3 DNA follows: TGCGCCAGCAGCCAGGAGAGGCTAGAGAGCAATCAGCCCCAGCATTTT. This translates into CASSQERLESNQPQHF.

This clonotype was seen only a few times. This may be a read error, as it is one base from a much larger clone. The CDR3 sequence: CASSYSGTFGINEQYF. Written as DNA, the CDR3 is TGTGCCAGCAGTTACTCGGGTACTTTCGGCATCAATGAGCAGTACTTC. The chain is built from TRBV6-5 and TRBJ2-7, with D uncertain. CDR1 and CDR2 from the germline V gene are MNHEY and SVGAGI. Trimming removed 0 bases at V and 7 bases at J, with 19 bases between. CDR3 size: 16 residues.

There are a few counts of this clonotype. The chain employs TRBV5-1 and TRBJ1-2, with D unclear. Germline CDR1 reads SGHRS; CDR2 reads YFSETQ. V was trimmed by 0 bases and J by 5 bases, leaving 14 bases between them. The CDR3 sequence is 15 residues long. CDR3 in DNA: TGCGCCAGCAGCTTGGGAGCCGGACGGCTGTATGGCTACACCTTC. It codes for CASSLGAGRLYGYTF.

In its sample, this clonotype was seen a few times. This chain connects TRBV10-3 to TRBJ2-7; 10 bases line up with TRBD2. Germline assignment: CDR1 ENHRY and CDR2 SYGVKD. V trimming: 7 bases; J trimming: 3 bases; junction bases outside the gene matches: 9. This CDR3 has 15 amino acids. CDR3 nucleotides: TGTGCCATCACCCCAGGGGCTAGCGGGGGCTACGAGCAGTACTTC. Translating it yields CAITPGASGGYEQYF.

This clonotype has only one observation. The CDR3 is CASSQGGRGTQYF. For the CDR3, the DNA is TGCGCCAGCAGCCAAGGGGGACGGGGAACGCAGTATTTT. V gene TRBV4-3 combines with J gene TRBJ2-3; D is perhaps TRBD1 or TRBD2 (5 bases each). The ends were cut back, 1 base at V and 9 bases at J, with 11 bases in the middle. The CDR3 has 13 residues. Germline V gives CDR1 LGHNA, CDR2 YSLEER.

The table lists this clonotype with many counts. The chain combines TRBV5-1 with TRBJ2-5; either TRBD1 or TRBD2 may supply D (6 bases each). Germline loops: CDR1 SGHRS, CDR2 YFSETQ. The CDR3 runs 13 residues. The ends were cut back, 1 base at V and 5 bases at J, with 9 bases in the middle. The CDR3 is CASSLPGAETQYF. The CDR3 nucleotides are TGCGCCAGCAGCTTGCCGGGGGCTGAGACCCAGTACTTC. Combining the CDR3 with reference TRBV5-1 and TRBJ2-5 gives the whole variable domain KAGVTQTPRYLIKTRGQQVTLSCSPISGHRSVSWYQQTPGQGLQFLFEYFSETQRNKGNFPGRFSGRQFSNSRSEMNVSTLELGDSALYLCASSLPGAETQYFGPGTRLLVL.

V gene TRBV20-1 combines with J gene TRBJ1-4; D is uncertain. The germline V gene has CDR1 DFQATT and CDR2 SNEGSKA (reference sequence). The V end was cut by 5 bases, the J end by 7 bases, with 11 bases between. CDR3 length equals 12 residues. The CDR3 DNA follows: TGCAGTGCTTCCAACGAGGCTGAAAAACTGTTTTTT. It specifies CSASNEAEKLFF.

CDR3 sequence: CSVEGFNYGYTF. CDR3 in DNA: TGCAGCGTTGAAGGGTTCAACTATGGCTACACCTTC. The gene calls are TRBV29-1 and TRBJ1-2; D remains ambiguous. Trimming cost V 1 base and J 2 bases, with 5 bases left between them. CDR3 length equals 12 residues. Germline V gives CDR1 SQVTM, CDR2 ANQGSEA.

This clonotype was counted ten times or more. The chain carries TRBV6-5 and TRBJ2-3; 10 positions agree with TRBD2. The CDR3 is 19 residues long. Unmatched junction bases numbered 11, after V lost 2 bases and J lost 0 bases. Germline V lookup: CDR1 MNHEY, CDR2 SVGAGI. This CDR3 is CASSYGLAGASHSTDTQYF. The DNA for the CDR3 is TGTGCCAGCAGTTACGGTCTAGCGGGGGCCTCCCACAGCACAGATACGCAGTATTTT.